This paragraph covers one T cell receptor (beta chain) sequence. Antigen unknown. The data belong to a study of metastatic and nonmetastatic thyroid tumors. The study, taken as a whole, reports: Reported TCR beta diversity, measured in blood and tumor, was significantly higher for malignant thyroid tumors than for benign nodules.

TCRdb re-called the PCR reads via MiXCR. The profile covers roughly 20,000 clones, with 34% appearing a single time and 9% to 10% taken by the ten largest. Not a single patient had been given any form of treatment at any point before undergoing thyroid surgery. The TCR comes from a male donor with papillary thyroid cancer or a benign thyroid nodule (not recorded which). Some clones in this sample may be carry-over from other donors' samples. The sequencing sample was made of tumor tissue.

The CDR3 bases are TGTGCCAGCAGCTTCTCTGGGACGGAGAACACTGAAGCTTTCTTT. Translation: CASSFSGTENTEAFF. The chain uses TRBV11-1 and TRBJ1-1; tentatively, D is TRBD1 (5 bases). Germline CDR1 reads SGHAT; CDR2 reads FQDESV (reference sequence). The V and J ends lost 3 bases and 1 base respectively, with 12 bases between them. The CDR3 spans 15 residues.